This is a list of T cell receptor beta chains from one sample in a study of Graves' ophthalmopathy and Graves' hyperthyroidism. Each CDR3 protein is one row after TCRdb ran MiXCR on the multiplex PCR reads. The table includes about 220,000 distinct CDR3 sequences, about 22% detected once. Sequencing input: peripheral blood. Receptor source: a woman aged 45-59 years with Graves' ophthalmopathy. CDR3s include the opening cysteine and the closing phenylalanine or tryptophan. D genes are given only for firm matches. For some rows the clone size is stated as once, few or many, or as a class when expanded; others skip it.

D gene: -; clone size: -; J gene: TRBJ1-2; V gene: TRBV7-2; CDR3 DNA: TGTGCCAGCAGCTTACCAGGGCAGCATAACTATGGCTACACCTTC; CDR3 protein: CASSLPGQHNYGYTF
D gene: -; clone size: many; J gene: TRBJ2-5; V gene: TRBV4-1; CDR3 DNA: TGCGCCAGCAGCCAAGATAATGGCGGCGGGACGGCGGGCGAGACCCAGTACTTC; CDR3 protein: CASSQDNGGGTAGETQYF
D gene: -; clone size: many; J gene: TRBJ2-7; V gene: TRBV29-1; CDR3 DNA: TGCAGCGCCCTAGGCCAGGCGGCGGACTACGAGCAGTACTTC; CDR3 protein: CSALGQAADYEQYF
D gene: -; clone size: many; J gene: TRBJ2-2; V gene: TRBV20-1; CDR3 DNA: TGCAGTGCCGGAGAAATAACGAACACCGGGGAGCTGTTTTTT; CDR3 protein: CSAGEITNTGELFF
D gene: TRBD2; clone size: -; J gene: TRBJ2-5; V gene: TRBV15; CDR3 DNA: TGTGCCACCAGCAGAGGGGCGGGAGTTGTGACCCAGTACTTC; CDR3 protein: CATSRGAGVVTQYF
D gene: -; clone size: many; J gene: TRBJ2-7; V gene: TRBV5-1; CDR3 DNA: TGCGCCAGCAGCTTGAACAGGGACTACGAGCAGTACTTC; CDR3 protein: CASSLNRDYEQYF
D gene: -; clone size: -; J gene: TRBJ1-2; V gene: TRBV6-1; CDR3 DNA: TGTGCCAGCAGTGAAGTAAAGGGATTACGAGGCTACACCTTC; CDR3 protein: CASSEVKGLRGYTF
D gene: TRBD1; clone size: many; J gene: TRBJ1-5; V gene: TRBV2; CDR3 DNA: TGTGCCAGCAGTCAAGGGAGGACAGGGAATCAGCCCCAGCATTTT; CDR3 protein: CASSQGRTGNQPQHF
D gene: -; clone size: many; J gene: TRBJ2-7; V gene: TRBV4-1; CDR3 DNA: TGCGCCAGCAGCCAAGAAGACAGGACCTACGAGCAGTACTTC; CDR3 protein: CASSQEDRTYEQYF
D gene: -; clone size: many; J gene: TRBJ1-2; V gene: TRBV6-5; CDR3 DNA: TGTGCCAGCAGTTACGGCCGGGGGAACTATGGCTACACCTTC; CDR3 protein: CASSYGRGNYGYTF
D gene: -; clone size: -; J gene: TRBJ2-4; V gene: TRBV18; CDR3 DNA: TGTGCCAGCTCACCACGAGGGGAGAGGGCCGAAAACATTCAGTACTTC; CDR3 protein: CASSPRGERAENIQYF
D gene: TRBD2; clone size: many; J gene: TRBJ2-5; V gene: TRBV7-3; CDR3 DNA: TGTGCCAGCAGCTCGACCGGGACTAGCGGAGAGACCCAGTACTTC; CDR3 protein: CASSSTGTSGETQYF
D gene: TRBD2; clone size: many; J gene: TRBJ2-7; V gene: TRBV18; CDR3 DNA: TGTGCCAGCTCACAGACTAGCGGGACTTACGAGCAGTACTTC; CDR3 protein: CASSQTSGTYEQYF
D gene: TRBD1; clone size: -; J gene: TRBJ1-1; V gene: TRBV18; CDR3 DNA: TGTGCCAGCTCACCCGGGACAGGGGGCGCGAGGAACACTGAAGCTTTCTTT; CDR3 protein: CASSPGTGGARNTEAFF
D gene: TRBD2; clone size: many; J gene: TRBJ2-5; V gene: TRBV19; CDR3 DNA: TGTGCCAGTACCGTGACTAGCGGGAGAGGTGAGACCCAGTACTTC; CDR3 protein: CASTVTSGRGETQYF
D gene: -; clone size: -; J gene: TRBJ2-2; V gene: TRBV6-5; CDR3 DNA: TGTGCCAGCAGTTTTACTAGCACCGGGGAGCTGTTTTTT; CDR3 protein: CASSFTSTGELFF
D gene: -; clone size: many; J gene: TRBJ2-7; V gene: TRBV20-1; CDR3 DNA: TGCAGTGCCACCGCCGACAGCTCCTACGAGCAGTACTTC; CDR3 protein: CSATADSSYEQYF
D gene: TRBD2; clone size: many; J gene: TRBJ2-7; V gene: TRBV27; CDR3 DNA: TGTGCCAGCAGTTTAAGTTATCGGTCTAGCGGGAGCCCCGAGCAGTACTTC; CDR3 protein: CASSLSYRSSGSPEQYF
D gene: -; clone size: many; J gene: TRBJ2-7; V gene: TRBV7-8; CDR3 DNA: TGTGCCAGCAGCCTTCGGACCTCCTACGAGCAGTACTTC; CDR3 protein: CASSLRTSYEQYF
D gene: TRBD2; clone size: once; J gene: TRBJ2-4; V gene: TRBV2; CDR3 DNA: TGTGCCAGCAGTCTCCCGGGACTAGCGGGAAACATTCAGTACTTC; CDR3 protein: CASSLPGLAGNIQYF
D gene: TRBD2; clone size: -; J gene: TRBJ2-2; V gene: TRBV7-8; CDR3 DNA: TGTGCCAGCAGCCCAGGAACTGGGGCGGGAGTTTCCGGGGAGCTGTTTTTT; CDR3 protein: CASSPGTGAGVSGELFF
D gene: TRBD2; clone size: few; J gene: TRBJ2-7; V gene: TRBV20-1; CDR3 DNA: TGCAGTGCTAGAGGGGACTATCGATCCTACGAGCAGTACTTC; CDR3 protein: CSARGDYRSYEQYF
D gene: -; clone size: -; J gene: TRBJ1-6; V gene: TRBV14; CDR3 DNA: TGTGCCAGCAGCCAATTTACAGCCAATTCACCCCTCCACTTT; CDR3 protein: CASSQFTANSPLHF
D gene: TRBD1; clone size: -; J gene: TRBJ1-5; V gene: TRBV28; CDR3 DNA: TGTGCCAGCAGTTGGGGGACAGGTAGCAATCAGCCCCAGCATTTT; CDR3 protein: CASSWGTGSNQPQHF
D gene: TRBD2; clone size: -; J gene: TRBJ2-2; V gene: TRBV11-2; CDR3 DNA: TGTGCCAGCAGCTTAGAGAGTAGCGGGAGGGGTTTCTACGGGGAGCTGTTTTTT; CDR3 protein: CASSLESSGRGFYGELFF
D gene: -; clone size: few; J gene: TRBJ1-2; V gene: TRBV5-8; CDR3 DNA: TGTGCCAGCAGCTACCAGACAGGAGTGACCTTC; CDR3 protein: CASSYQTGVTF
D gene: -; clone size: many; J gene: TRBJ2-7; V gene: TRBV5-6; CDR3 DNA: TGTGCCAGCAGCTTGGGGGTCCCCGGCGACGAGCAGTACTTC; CDR3 protein: CASSLGVPGDEQYF